This entry features one T cell receptor (beta chain) sequence. Germline loops: CDR1 MNHEY, CDR2 SMNVEV (reference sequence). This CDR3 spans 17 amino acids. Trimming stripped 6 bases from V and 3 bases from J, with 21 bases between. Per the authors' pipeline: For nucleated cells, counts were estimated from reference gene primer amplification. Method: immunoSEQ multiplex PCR; TCRdb's copy keeps in-frame clones and lacks some. Clonal size and the V and J genes are those of that table, whereas D and trimming came from the DNA. The repertoire consists of roughly 150,000 clones, with around four fifths occurring once and the leading ten covering roughly 2%. The data were taken from a study of blood T cell repertoires in COVID-19.

Sequenced input: peripheral blood. The sequence came from a woman aged 80 or older with acute or convalescent COVID-19. The chain combines TRBV27 with TRBJ1-5, with TRBD1 as a possible D gene (6 bases). CDR3 DNA sequence: TGTGCCAGCAGCAACACCGCAAGGGGGATGAACAATCAGCCCCAGCATTTT. This gives the protein CASSNTARGMNNQPQHF.